The 19 T cell receptor beta chains below come from one sample, sequenced in a study of control samples from healthy donors and cancer patients. Produced via immunoSEQ multiplex PCR; TCRdb's table is partial and in-frame only. The repertoire holds under 70,000 clones, with about nine tenths as singletons. The sequenced sample was PBMCs. All receptors come from a woman between 50 and 59 years old with colorectal cancer.

The chain carries TRBV30 and TRBJ1-1; the D is unclear. V was shortened by 5 bases and J by 1 base, with 14 bases between the two germline ends. CDR3 length equals 14 residues. The germline CDR1 and CDR2 sequences are GTSNPN and SVGIG (reference sequence). CDR3 nucleotides: TGTGCCTGGGACCGACATGGTCGGAACACTGAAGCTTTCTTT. This sequence encodes CAWDRHGRNTEAFF.

This clone was recorded once. The V gene is TRBV5-1, the J gene TRBJ1-1; TRBD1 is a possible D gene (6 bases). CDR3 length: 14 amino acids. The V gene lost 5 bases and the J gene lost 1 base, with 12 bases spanning the gap. Germline V gene sequence: CDR1 SGHRS, CDR2 YFSETQ. The CDR3 loop reads CASRRGTSNTEAFF. For the CDR3, the DNA is TGCGCCAGCAGAAGGGGGACGTCGAACACTGAAGCTTTCTTT.

There are a few counts of this clone. The chain uses TRBV16 and TRBJ2-2; 7 bases map to TRBD2. Germline CDR1 and CDR2: KGHSY and FQNENV. The CDR3 loop spans 17 amino acids. Unmatched junction bases numbered 6, after V lost 1 base and J lost 1 base. This chain's CDR3 is CASSQYRLAENTGELFF. In nucleotides, the CDR3 is TGTGCCAGCAGCCAATATCGGCTAGCGGAGAACACCGGGGAGCTGTTTTTT.

CDR3 amino acids: CASRGTGEFYGYTF. Here the CDR3 DNA reads TGTGCCAGCAGAGGGACAGGGGAATTCTATGGCTACACCTTC. V usage is TRBV6-6 and J usage is TRBJ1-2, with 10 nucleotides matching TRBD1. Germline V gene data show CDR1 as MNHNY and CDR2 as SVGAGI (reference sequence). The trim removed 6 bases at V and 4 bases at J, leaving 5 bases unmatched. The CDR3 loop spans 14 amino acids.

This chain uses TRBV7-2 with TRBJ1-2; TRBD1 aligns across 7 bases. CDR1 is SGHTA and CDR2 is FQGNSA in the germline V gene. V was pared by 5 bases and J by 4 bases, with 7 bases of the junction left unmatched. The length of the CDR3 is 14 residues. The CDR3 DNA reads as TGTGCCAGCAGCCCGACGACAGGGAGCTATGGCTACACCTTC. Translation: CASSPTTGSYGYTF. The variable domain in full, with the rest retrieved from reference TRBV7-2 and TRBJ1-2, is GAGVSQSPSNKVTEKGKDVELRCDPISGHTALYWYRQSLGQGLEFLIYFQGNSAPDKSGLPSDRFSAERTGGSVSTLTIQRTQQEDSAVYLCASSPTTGSYGYTFGSGTRLTVV.

This clone turned up a few times. CDR3 sequence: CAIAQGPYEQYF. The CDR3 DNA reads as TGTGCCATCGCGCAGGGGCCCTACGAGCAGTACTTC. This rearrangement joins TRBV10-3 to TRBJ2-7; the D gene is possibly TRBD1 (6 bases). Germline loops: CDR1 ENHRY, CDR2 SYGVKD. The V end was cut by 8 bases, the J end by 2 bases, with 10 bases between. The CDR3 has 12 amino acids.

The rearrangement joins TRBV19 to TRBJ1-3; D perhaps matches TRBD1 (5 bases). Trimming shortened V by 5 bases and J by 3 bases, and 11 bases separated the two germline ends. Germline lookup yields CDR1 LNHDA and CDR2 SQIVND (reference sequence). The CDR3 is 14 amino acids. The CDR3 DNA follows: TGTGCCAGTAGTGCCAGGGTGGATGGAAACACCATATATTTT. This gives the protein CASSARVDGNTIYF.

The chain carries TRBV11-2 and TRBJ2-7; unclear D gene. The CDR3 is made up of 12 amino acids. Germline V gene sequence: CDR1 SGHAT, CDR2 FQNNGV. The V gene lost 1 base and the J gene lost 4 bases, with 5 bases spanning the gap. The CDR3 sequence: CASSLVWYEQYF. The CDR3 DNA sequence: TGTGCCAGCAGCTTAGTGTGGTACGAGCAGTACTTC.

This chain connects TRBV29-1 to TRBJ2-7, with D maybe TRBD1 (5 bases). The CDR3 loop spans 13 amino acids. The ends were cut back, 7 bases at V and 3 bases at J, with 16 bases in the middle. Germline V gene lookup returns CDR1 SQVTM and CDR2 ANQGSEA. For the CDR3, the DNA is TGCAGCGGCTTATCCGCACAGGACTACGAGCAGTACTTC. Translating it yields CSGLSAQDYEQYF.

This chain joins TRBV2 and TRBJ1-4; D perhaps matches TRBD1 (6 bases). The CDR3 runs to 15 residues. V lost 6 bases and J lost 4, with 15 bases in between. Germline CDR1 is SNHLY and CDR2 is FYNNEI. In DNA, the CDR3 is TGTGCCAGCAGGGATTTACAGGGAGGTAATGAAAAACTGTTTTTT. Translated: CASRDLQGGNEKLFF.

The CDR3 sequence is CASSLGQSYSGNTIYF. DNA for the CDR3: TGTGCCAGCAGCTTAGGACAGAGTTACTCTGGAAACACCATATATTTT. V and J are TRBV7-9 and TRBJ1-3; a possible D gene is TRBD1 (5 bases). The CDR3 covers 16 residues. Germline V lookup: CDR1 SEHNR, CDR2 FQNEAQ (reference sequence). V was pared by 1 base and J by 0 bases, with 10 bases between.

This clone was recorded a few times. V and J are TRBV7-2 and TRBJ2-1; 7 positions agree with TRBD2. V gave up 4 bases and J gave up 9 bases; unmatched junction bases: 6. This CDR3 comprises 13 residues. The germline CDR1 and CDR2 sequences are SGHTA and FQGNSA. The CDR3 region is CASSYGGRSEQFF. CDR3 DNA sequence: TGTGCCAGCAGCTACGGGGGGAGGAGTGAGCAGTTCTTC.

The V gene is TRBV9, the J gene TRBJ1-2; a weak D match, TRBD1 (5 bases). Trimming removed 3 bases at V and 2 bases at J, with 8 bases between. CDR1 and CDR2 (germline): SGDLS, YYNGEE. The CDR3 extends over 13 amino acids. The CDR3 sequence: CASSGGRNYGYTF. The CDR3 DNA reads TGTGCCAGCAGCGGGGGACGGAACTATGGCTACACCTTC.

This rearrangement joins TRBV7-6 to TRBJ1-1, with TRBD1 matching over 7 bases. The CDR3 contains 15 residues. Germline assignment: CDR1 SGHVS and CDR2 FNYEAQ. The junction had 9 bases not matched to a gene; V was cut back by 4 bases and J by 4 bases. The CDR3 spells CASSSRTGRGTEAFF. The CDR3, as DNA: TGTGCCAGCAGCTCGAGGACAGGAAGGGGCACTGAAGCTTTCTTT.

This rearrangement joins TRBV6-6 to TRBJ2-2; 7 nucleotides agree with TRBD1. With 2 bases clipped from V and 6 bases from J, the junction kept 6 bases outside the gene matches. Germline CDR1 and CDR2: MNHNY and SVGAGI (reference sequence). The CDR3 has 15 residues. CDR3 nucleotide sequence: TGTGCCAGCAGTTACACGGACAGGATGGCCGGGGAGCTGTTTTTT. Its translation is CASSYTDRMAGELFF.

J is TRBJ2-7 and V is TRBV11-2, with TRBD2 matching over 14 bases. The trim removed 4 bases at V and 4 bases at J, leaving 3 bases unmatched. The CDR3 is 15 residues long. CDR1 SGHAT and CDR2 FQNNGV come from the germline V gene. CDR3 amino acids: CASSSGLAGGYEQYF. In DNA form, the CDR3 reads TGTGCCAGCAGCTCTGGACTAGCGGGGGGTTACGAGCAGTACTTC. Based on the CDR3 plus reference TRBV11-2 and TRBJ2-7, the full variable domain is EAGVAQSPRYKIIEKRQSVAFWCNPISGHATLYWYQQILGQGPKLLIQFQNNGVVDDSQLPKDRFSAERLKGVDSTLKIQPAKLEDSAVYLCASSSGLAGGYEQYFGPGTRLTVT.

The CDR3 loop is CASSLSQAIYNSPLHF. The CDR3 DNA is TGTGCCAGCAGCTTGTCCCAGGCGATCTATAATTCACCCCTCCACTTT. The V call is TRBV5-6, the J call TRBJ1-6; D gene unclear. The CDR3 is 16 amino acids. Trimming left V 1 base short and J 3 bases short, with 11 bases between. Germline CDR1 reads SGHDT; CDR2 reads YYEEEE.

The chain joins TRBV2 to TRBJ2-7; TRBD1 aligns across 8 bases. Unmatched junction bases numbered 4, after V lost 5 bases and J lost 1 base. Germline assignment: CDR1 SNHLY and CDR2 FYNNEI. This CDR3 contains 14 residues. Here the CDR3 DNA reads TGTGCCAGCAGTACACAGGGGGGTTCCTACGAGCAGTACTTC. It is translated as CASSTQGGSYEQYF.

The chain recombines TRBV19 with TRBJ1-5; D not certain. CDR3 length equals 14 residues. CDR1 is LNHDA, CDR2 SQIVND, per germline (reference sequence). V was shortened by 6 bases and J by 4 bases, with 13 bases between the two germline ends. The CDR3 sequence: CASRTKGINQPQHF. The CDR3 DNA is TGTGCCAGTAGAACAAAAGGGATAAATCAGCCCCAGCATTTT.